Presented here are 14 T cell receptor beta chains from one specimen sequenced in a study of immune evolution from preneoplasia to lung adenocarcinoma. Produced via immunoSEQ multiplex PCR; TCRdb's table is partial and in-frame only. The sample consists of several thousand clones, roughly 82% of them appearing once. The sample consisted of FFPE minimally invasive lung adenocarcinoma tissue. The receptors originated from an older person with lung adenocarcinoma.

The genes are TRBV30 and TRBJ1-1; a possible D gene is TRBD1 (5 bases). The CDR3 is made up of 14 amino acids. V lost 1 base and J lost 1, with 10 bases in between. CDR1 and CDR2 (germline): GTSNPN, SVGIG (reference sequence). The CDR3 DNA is TGTGCCTGGAGTGCGACAGCCTGGAACACTGAAGCTTTCTTT. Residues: CAWSATAWNTEAFF.

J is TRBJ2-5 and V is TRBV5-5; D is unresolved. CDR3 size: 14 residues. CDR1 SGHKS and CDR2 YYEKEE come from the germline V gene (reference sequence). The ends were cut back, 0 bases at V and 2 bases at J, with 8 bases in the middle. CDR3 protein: CASSLGVVQETQYF. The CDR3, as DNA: TGTGCCAGCAGCTTGGGGGTCGTTCAAGAGACCCAGTACTTC.

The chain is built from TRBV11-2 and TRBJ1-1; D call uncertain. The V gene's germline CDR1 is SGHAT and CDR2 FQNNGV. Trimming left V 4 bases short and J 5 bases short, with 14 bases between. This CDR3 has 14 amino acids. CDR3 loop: CASSSPSWRTEAFF. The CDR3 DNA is TGTGCCAGCAGCTCCCCCTCTTGGAGGACTGAAGCTTTCTTT.

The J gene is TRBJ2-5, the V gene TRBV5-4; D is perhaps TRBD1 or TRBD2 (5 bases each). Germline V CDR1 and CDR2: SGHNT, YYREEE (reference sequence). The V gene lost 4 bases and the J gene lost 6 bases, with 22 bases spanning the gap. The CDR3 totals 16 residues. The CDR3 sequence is CASSPGPGPEAKTQYF. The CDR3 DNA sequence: TGTGCCAGCAGCCCGGGACCGGGACCTGAGGCGAAGACCCAGTACTTC.

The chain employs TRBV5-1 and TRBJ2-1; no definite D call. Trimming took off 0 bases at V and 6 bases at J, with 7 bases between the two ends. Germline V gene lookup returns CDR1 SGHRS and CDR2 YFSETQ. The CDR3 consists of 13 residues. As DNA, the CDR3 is TGCGCCAGCAGCTTGGACTCCGTCAATGAGCAGTTCTTC. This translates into CASSLDSVNEQFF.

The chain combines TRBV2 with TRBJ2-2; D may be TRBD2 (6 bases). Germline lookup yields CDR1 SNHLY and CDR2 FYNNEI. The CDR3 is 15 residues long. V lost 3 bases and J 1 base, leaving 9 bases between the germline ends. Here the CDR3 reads CASSERDENTGELFF. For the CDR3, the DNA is TGTGCCAGCAGTGAGCGGGACGAGAACACCGGGGAGCTGTTTTTT.

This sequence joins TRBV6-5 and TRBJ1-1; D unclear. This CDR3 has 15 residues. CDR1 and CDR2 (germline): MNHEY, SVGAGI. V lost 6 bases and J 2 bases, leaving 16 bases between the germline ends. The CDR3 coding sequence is TGTGCCAGCAGCCGTACCACCCTTACCAACACTGAAGCTTTCTTT. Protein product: CASSRTTLTNTEAFF.

CDR3 region: CASSFPGTPLHF. The CDR3 nucleotides read TGTGCCAGCAGCTTCCCAGGGACACCCCTCCACTTT. The rearrangement uses TRBV5-4 and TRBJ1-6; D perhaps matches TRBD1 (5 bases). The CDR3 length is 12 residues. CDR1 is SGHNT and CDR2 is YYREEE in the germline V gene (reference sequence). V shed 2 bases and J shed 11 bases, with 8 bases lying between them.

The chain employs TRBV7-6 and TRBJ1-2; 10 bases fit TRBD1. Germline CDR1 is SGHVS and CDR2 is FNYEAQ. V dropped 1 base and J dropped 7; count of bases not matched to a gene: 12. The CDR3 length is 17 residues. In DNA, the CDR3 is TGTGCCAGCAGCTTAGGAAGCTGGAGGACAGGGGGGAGTGGCTACACCTTC. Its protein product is CASSLGSWRTGGSGYTF.

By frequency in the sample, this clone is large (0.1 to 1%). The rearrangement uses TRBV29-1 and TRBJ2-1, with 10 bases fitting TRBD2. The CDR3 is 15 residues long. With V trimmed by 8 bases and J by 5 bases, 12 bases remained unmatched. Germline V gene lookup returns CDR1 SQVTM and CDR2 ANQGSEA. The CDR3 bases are TGCAGCCACCGCGGGCTAGCGGGGGCAAACAATGAGCAGTTCTTC. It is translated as CSHRGLAGANNEQFF.

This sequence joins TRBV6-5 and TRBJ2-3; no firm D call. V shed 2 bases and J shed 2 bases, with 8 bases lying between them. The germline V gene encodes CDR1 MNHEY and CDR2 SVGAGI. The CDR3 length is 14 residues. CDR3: CASSYSDPTDTQYF. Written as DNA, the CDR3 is TGTGCCAGCAGTTACAGTGACCCCACAGATACGCAGTATTTT.

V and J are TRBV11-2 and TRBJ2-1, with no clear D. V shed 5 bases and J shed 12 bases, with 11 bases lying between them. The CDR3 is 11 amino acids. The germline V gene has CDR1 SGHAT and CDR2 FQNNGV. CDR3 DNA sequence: TGTGCCAGCAGCCCCGGGTTGGCGCAGTTCTTC. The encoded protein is CASSPGLAQFF.

CDR3 coding DNA: TGTGCCAGCAGTTTAAGGCTAGCGGGGGCAAATTACAATGAGCAGTTCTTC. Amino acid sequence: CASSLRLAGANYNEQFF. The rearrangement joins TRBV27 to TRBJ2-1; 10 bases line up with TRBD2. In germline, CDR1 is MNHEY, CDR2 SMNVEV (reference sequence). Losses at the gene ends were 2 bases for V and 4 bases for J; bases not matched to a gene: 8. The CDR3 sequence is 17 residues long.

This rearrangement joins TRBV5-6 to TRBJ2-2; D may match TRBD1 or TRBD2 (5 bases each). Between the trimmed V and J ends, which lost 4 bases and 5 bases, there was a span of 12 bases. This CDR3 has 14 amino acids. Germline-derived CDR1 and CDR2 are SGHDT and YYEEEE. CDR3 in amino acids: CASSPGWGTGELFF. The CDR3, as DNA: TGTGCCAGCAGCCCGGGTTGGGGGACCGGGGAGCTGTTTTTT.